Presented here are 18 T cell receptor beta chains from one specimen sequenced in a study of T-cell reconstitution after alpha-beta-depleted transplantation in children. This sample's TCRbeta library carried unique molecular identifier barcodes. TCRdb re-called the PCR reads with MiXCR, one entry per CDR3 protein. The data hold a few hundred thousand distinct CDR3 sequences, with about an eighth observed a single time. The sequencing used PBMCs, mostly from graft donor cells, collected 360 days after TCRalphabeta/CD19-depleted stem cell transplant. These receptors came from a male patient younger than 18 who had a stem cell transplant for acute myeloid leukemia, so the T cells may come from the graft donor.

This clonotype has more than one count but fewer than ten. The rearrangement links TRBV20-1 to TRBJ2-1; 13 bases agree with TRBD2. The V gene end was trimmed by 5 bases and the J gene end by 8 bases; junction bases not matched to a gene: 9. Germline assignment: CDR1 DFQATT and CDR2 SNEGSKA (reference sequence). CDR3 length: 15 amino acids. CDR3 nucleotides: TGCAGTGCTTCCCCGGGACTAGCGGGAATGGATGAGCAGTTCTTC. This encodes CSASPGLAGMDEQFF.

The chain couples TRBV15 to TRBJ2-1; the D is unclear. Trimming took 1 base from V and 0 from J, leaving 7 bases between them. Germline V gives CDR1 LNHNV, CDR2 YYDKDF (reference sequence). The CDR3 consists of 15 residues. Here the CDR3 reads CATSRGENSYNEQFF. As DNA, the CDR3 is TGTGCCACCAGCAGAGGGGAAAACTCCTACAATGAGCAGTTCTTC.

The chain is built from TRBV6-5 and TRBJ2-2; 9 bases fit TRBD1. The V gene's germline CDR1 is MNHEY and CDR2 SVGAGI. With 0 bases clipped from V and 4 bases from J, the junction kept 6 bases outside the gene matches. The CDR3 loop spans 17 amino acids. This CDR3 is CASSYSIGQGSTGELFF. CDR3 in DNA: TGTGCCAGCAGTTACTCTATTGGACAGGGGAGCACCGGGGAGCTGTTTTTT.

In its sample, this clonotype was seen a few times. The chain couples TRBV28 to TRBJ2-2; the match to TRBD1 covers 7 bases. Trimming cost V 1 base and J 6 bases; bases outside gene matches: 5. This CDR3 region has 15 residues. Germline values: CDR1 MDHEN, CDR2 SYDVKM. The CDR3 region has the DNA TGTGCCAGCAGTTTATCGCCCCAGGGGGCCGGGGAGCTGTTTTTT. It yields the protein CASSLSPQGAGELFF.

This clonotype was found a few times. The V and J genes are TRBV6-5 and TRBJ2-1, with 10 bases lining up with TRBD2. The trim removed 5 bases at V and 7 bases at J, leaving 11 bases unmatched. The length of the CDR3 is 16 residues. Germline-derived CDR1 and CDR2 are MNHEY and SVGAGI. The CDR3 DNA is TGTGCCAGCAGTCGCGCTAGCGGGAGTATGTTGAATGAGCAGTTCTTC. The encoded protein is CASSRASGSMLNEQFF.

This chain joins TRBV7-2 and TRBJ2-1; the D gene is possibly TRBD2 (6 bases). Trimming took off 3 bases at V and 6 bases at J, with 12 bases between the two ends. CDR1 and CDR2 (germline): SGHTA, FQGNSA. The CDR3 is made up of 14 amino acids. The CDR3 DNA sequence: TGTGCCAGCAGCTTGGAATATAGCGGCAATGAGCAGTTCTTC. As protein: CASSLEYSGNEQFF.

This chain joins TRBV2 and TRBJ2-7, with a possible D match to TRBD1 (6 bases). Trimming removed 8 bases at V and 3 bases at J, with 11 bases between. The CDR3 loop spans 12 amino acids. The germline V gene has CDR1 SNHLY and CDR2 FYNNEI. The CDR3: CASRRGYYEQYF. The DNA for the CDR3 is TGTGCCAGCCGCAGGGGTTACTACGAGCAGTACTTC.

This chain joins TRBV20-1 and TRBJ2-7; TRBD1 or TRBD2 may be the D gene (5 bases each). This CDR3 has 15 amino acids. Looked up from germline, CDR1 is DFQATT and CDR2 is SNEGSKA (reference sequence). Trimming took 3 bases from V and 2 from J, leaving 17 bases between them. CDR3 sequence: CSARPLWGSAYEQYF. The CDR3 DNA reads TGCAGTGCTAGGCCACTCTGGGGGTCTGCCTACGAGCAGTACTTC.

In nucleotides, the CDR3 is TGTGCCAGCAGCCCCAACTGGGTGGGGGGCGGGAAGACTGAAGCTTTCTTT. This encodes CASSPNWVGGGKTEAFF. This chain joins TRBV11-2 and TRBJ1-1; D might be TRBD1 (6 bases). CDR1 is SGHAT, CDR2 FQNNGV, per germline. The length of the CDR3 is 17 residues. V lost 5 bases to trimming and J lost 5 bases, with 24 bases between them.

This clonotype was seen many times. The chain combines TRBV11-2 with TRBJ2-7; D ambiguous. Trimming left V 2 bases short and J 6 bases short, with 14 bases between. The CDR3 spans 14 residues. Germline V gene data show CDR1 as SGHAT and CDR2 as FQNNGV. CDR3 in amino acids: CASSLTAKLSEQYF. The CDR3 DNA sequence: TGTGCCAGCAGCTTAACAGCAAAATTAAGCGAGCAGTACTTC.

This clonotype has only a few counts. The chain combines TRBV29-1 with TRBJ1-5, with D possibly TRBD1 on 5 matching bases. The V end was cut by 4 bases, the J end by 7 bases, with 14 bases between. This CDR3 contains 13 residues. Germline CDR1 reads SQVTM; CDR2 reads ANQGSEA. DNA of the CDR3: TGCAGCGTTGTTAGGGCAGCAGGGCAGCCCCAGCATTTT. This translates into CSVVRAAGQPQHF.

In its sample, this clonotype was seen a few times. The chain is built from TRBV6-5 and TRBJ2-5; D gene unclear. Germline-derived CDR1 and CDR2 are MNHEY and SVGAGI. There are 12 residues in the CDR3. Trimming left V 5 bases short and J 2 bases short, with 6 bases between. This CDR3 reads CASSNTQETQYF. CDR3 nucleotides: TGTGCCAGCAGTAACACACAAGAGACCCAGTACTTC.

This clonotype has only a few counts. The CDR3, as DNA: TGCGCCAGCAGCTTGTCGCGACAGAGTCTAATCCACCTCGGCTCCTACAATGAGCAGTTCTTC. Its protein product is CASSLSRQSLIHLGSYNEQFF. The chain recombines TRBV5-1 with TRBJ2-1; tentatively, D is TRBD1 (5 bases). Germline V gene sequence: CDR1 SGHRS, CDR2 YFSETQ. Trimming cost V 1 base and J 0 bases, with 26 bases left between them. The CDR3 length is 21 residues.

This clonotype has just a few counts. The chain recombines TRBV29-1 with TRBJ2-1; D might be TRBD2 (6 bases). Germline lookup yields CDR1 SQVTM and CDR2 ANQGSEA. The CDR3 sequence is 14 residues long. V dropped 8 bases and J dropped 4 bases, with 18 bases sitting between them. The CDR3 DNA is TGCAGCCCCCCTGCGGTAGCGGTTTACAATGAGCAGTTCTTC. Its translation is CSPPAVAVYNEQFF.

The table lists this clonotype with a few counts. The V gene is TRBV7-6, the J gene TRBJ2-1; the D is unclear. Deletions cut 4 bases from V and 7 bases from J, with 8 bases between. CDR1 and CDR2 (germline): SGHVS, FNYEAQ. The CDR3 loop spans 12 amino acids. The CDR3 reads CASSSDLNEQFF. In DNA form, the CDR3 reads TGTGCCAGCAGCTCCGACCTGAATGAGCAGTTCTTC.

This chain joins TRBV28 and TRBJ2-7; 7 nucleotides agree with TRBD2. Trimming at V came to 8 bases and at J to 2 bases, leaving 6 bases not matched to a gene. CDR1 MDHEN and CDR2 SYDVKM come from the germline V gene. The CDR3 is 13 amino acids. The CDR3 DNA reads as TGTGCCAGCGGGAGGGTCGGCCCCTACGAGCAGTACTTC. Amino acid sequence: CASGRVGPYEQYF.

The gene calls are TRBV20-1 and TRBJ2-7; D possibly corresponds to TRBD1 (6 bases). This CDR3 has 21 residues. V was pared by 0 bases and J by 2 bases, with 32 bases between. CDR1 DFQATT and CDR2 SNEGSKA come from the germline V gene (reference sequence). The CDR3 loop is CSARDQRRGGSLQQQPYEQYF. The DNA for the CDR3 is TGCAGTGCTAGAGATCAACGGCGTGGGGGCTCGCTACAGCAACAACCCTACGAGCAGTACTTC.

The rearrangement joins TRBV29-1 to TRBJ2-3; 12 nucleotides line up with TRBD2. The J segment lost 4 bases and the V segment lost 1 base, leaving 6 bases of the junction unmatched. The CDR3 has 16 amino acids. CDR1 SQVTM and CDR2 ANQGSEA come from the germline V gene. In nucleotides, the CDR3 is TGCAGCGTTGAAGGGGGGCTAGCGGGAGGGTCAGATACGCAGTATTTT. Translating it yields CSVEGGLAGGSDTQYF.